The 8 T cell receptor beta chains given below trace back to one sample, sequenced in a study of blood T cell repertoires in COVID-19. The repertoire was sequenced with immunoSEQ multiplex PCR; TCRdb's copy has only in-frame clones and lacks some. The data contain about 250,000 clones, roughly 88% of them singletons. The sample taken for sequencing was peripheral blood. All receptors derive from an elderly man with acute or convalescent COVID-19.

This chain links TRBV11-2 with TRBJ1-1, with D unresolved. CDR1 and CDR2 from the germline V gene are SGHAT and FQNNGV. V was pared by 8 bases and J by 1 base, with 14 bases between. This CDR3 is 14 amino acids long. CDR3 region: CASSRWAGNTEAFF. Written as DNA, the CDR3 is TGTGCCAGCTCTCGTTGGGCGGGGAACACTGAAGCTTTCTTT.

The gene calls are TRBV7-2 and TRBJ2-7, with D perhaps matching TRBD2 (5 bases). Germline V lookup: CDR1 SGHTA, CDR2 FQGNSA. This CDR3 spans 13 amino acids. The V and J ends lost 7 bases and 4 bases respectively, with 14 bases between them. CDR3 protein: CASTNPPGYEQYF. The CDR3 DNA reads as TGTGCCAGCACCAACCCGCCGGGGTACGAGCAGTACTTC.

This clone was counted many times. The rearrangement uses TRBV28 and TRBJ1-4, with a weak D call TRBD1 (6 bases). V lost 2 bases to trimming and J lost 8 bases, with 15 bases between them. The CDR3 contains 15 residues. CDR1 is MDHEN and CDR2 is SYDVKM in the germline V gene. This chain's CDR3 is CASSLDPGAGEKLFF. The CDR3 DNA is TGTGCCAGCAGTTTAGATCCAGGGGCGGGCGAAAAACTGTTTTTT.

CDR3 loop: CASSWDSGNEKLFF. The CDR3, as DNA: TGTGCCAGCAGCTGGGACAGTGGGAATGAAAAACTGTTTTTT. V usage is TRBV7-9 and J usage is TRBJ1-4; 7 bases align to TRBD1. This CDR3 region has 14 residues. V lost 4 bases to trimming and J lost 5 bases; unmatched junction nucleotides: 4. Germline V gives CDR1 SEHNR, CDR2 FQNEAQ (reference sequence).

The J gene is TRBJ2-6, the V gene TRBV5-1, with 10 nucleotides matching TRBD1. Germline-derived CDR1 and CDR2 are SGHRS and YFSETQ. V lost 4 bases and J lost 4; bases outside the gene matches: 11. The CDR3 contains 18 residues. The CDR3 sequence is CASSRMTGGASGANVLTF. The CDR3 DNA is TGCGCCAGCAGCCGAATGACAGGGGGCGCATCAGGGGCCAACGTCCTGACTTTC.

J is TRBJ2-3 and V is TRBV5-1, with TRBD2 matching 10 bases. The trim removed 4 bases at V and 2 bases at J, leaving 7 bases unmatched. The CDR3 spans 16 residues. The germline CDR1 and CDR2 sequences are SGHRS and YFSETQ. Here the CDR3 reads CASSVSGGVTTDTQYF. Here the CDR3 DNA reads TGCGCCAGCAGCGTAAGCGGGGGGGTCACCACAGATACGCAGTATTTT.

The rearrangement links TRBV3-1 (or the pseudogene TRBV3-2) to TRBJ2-1; 9 bases match TRBD2. Germline V gives CDR1 LGHDT, CDR2 YNNKEL (reference sequence). With 3 bases clipped from V and 5 bases from J, the junction kept 5 bases outside the gene matches. CDR3 length equals 15 residues. The CDR3 region has the DNA TGTGCCAGCAGCCAGGGTCTAGCGGGGCACAATGAGCAGTTCTTC. As protein: CASSQGLAGHNEQFF.

This chain joins TRBV7-2 and TRBJ2-5; TRBD2 matches 16 bases. CDR3 length: 16 residues. Germline V gives CDR1 SGHTA, CDR2 FQGNSA. Losses at the gene ends were 5 bases for V and 3 bases for J; bases not matched to a gene: 3. The chain's CDR3 is CASSPGLAGGEETQYF. The CDR3 DNA sequence: TGTGCCAGCAGCCCGGGACTAGCGGGAGGGGAAGAGACCCAGTACTTC.